In this sample, the clone carrying this T cell receptor beta chain is medium-sized (0.01 to 0.1%). Its antigen is still unknown. This sample is part of a study of metastatic and nonmetastatic thyroid tumors. Study-level background: Comparative analysis of repertoires was undertaken across blood and tumor or nodule tissue obtained from malignant and benign thyroid patients. Study-level findings and limits: When malignant thyroid tumors were compared with benign nodules, TCR beta diversity was reportedly significantly higher in the malignant tumors. This held in both blood and tumor samples.

TCRdb ran MiXCR on the PCR reads. The sample carries about 4,700 clones, less than 25% recorded once. All patients were treatment-naive before thyroid surgery. The CDR3 runs to 15 residues. The V and J ends lost 3 bases and 3 bases, in that order; junction bases with no gene match: 2. The germline V gene has CDR1 LNHDA and CDR2 SQIVND (reference sequence). J is TRBJ2-2 and V is TRBV19, with TRBD2 identical over 9 bases. Sequenced sample: tumor tissue. This TCR was recovered from a male donor with papillary thyroid cancer or a benign thyroid nodule (not recorded which). Some clones in this sample may be carry-over from other donors' samples. This CDR3 is CASSISGSYTGELFF. DNA of the CDR3: TGTGCCAGTAGTATTAGCGGGAGCTACACCGGGGAGCTGTTTTTT.